This TCR beta chain stems from a study of T cell responses to AZD1222 COVID-19 vaccine. The study's findings and limits: The span of vaccine-associated CD4 TCRs extended across spike, with dominance at 160-218 and 743-854. There were mostly white British donors and more females than males, and clonal diversity was possibly underestimated. Nearly half of spike-specific TCRs reportedly go after variant regions that carry no mutations.

Regarding this clone: The antigen remains undetermined.

The germline V gene has CDR1 MNHNS and CDR2 SASEGT. This CDR3 region has 15 residues. Trimming took 2 bases from V and 3 from J; bases not matched to a gene: 4. The method was immunoSEQ multiplex PCR; TCRdb's version includes in-frame clones alone and lacks a portion of them. The sample lists some 120,000 clones; 85% to 95% were seen once. Here the sequenced sample was peripheral blood, taken on day 0 of AZD1222 vaccination. V usage is TRBV6-1 and J usage is TRBJ2-7; 10 bases line up with TRBD1. The origin of this receptor is an adult in good health. CDR3 sequence reads: CASSEIGTGVYEQYF. In DNA, the CDR3 is TGTGCCAGCAGTGAAATCGGGACAGGGGTCTACGAGCAGTACTTC.